Sequencing of this T cell receptor (beta chain) was carried out in a study of beta chain features in type 1 diabetes. General observations from the study: TCRB CDR3s from Type 1 diabetes patients were moderately but significantly shorter in all four CD4+ subsets. Compared to healthy donors, patients appeared to have naive, central memory and Treg TCRB repertoires that were more alike.

The CDR3 contains 13 residues. The germline CDR1 and CDR2 sequences are SGDLS and YYNGEE. V lost 0 bases and J lost 7, with 10 bases in between. What was sequenced were expressed TCRB transcripts, since all of the isolated RNA had been reverse transcribed. Measured with immunoSEQ multiplex PCR; TCRdb has only the in-frame clones, and not every one. The table includes roughly 260,000 clones, about a tenth detected once. A heparinised blood draw that averaged about 120 mL was obtained once from each donor. CD45RO/CCR7/CD25/CD127/CD95/CD27 separated CD4+ naive, central memory, regulatory and stem cell-like memory cells by sorting. A word on this clone: Its antigen remains unidentified.

The clonotype originates from a man aged 25-45 years with type 1 diabetes. The V gene is TRBV9, the J gene TRBJ1-2; possible D gene TRBD1, 6 bases. Sequences were obtained from naive CD4+ T cells from blood. The CDR3 here is CASSVEATGGYTF. Written as DNA, the CDR3 is TGTGCCAGCAGCGTAGAGGCGACAGGTGGCTACACCTTC.